Below, 3 T cell receptor beta chains from the same sample are listed, as sequenced in a study of post-analysis software for immune sequencing data. General study results and limits: Five TRBV segments occurring more often in patients than controls included TRBV5-6, TRBV5-1 and TRBV20-1.

Sequencing libraries made from TCR beta cDNA carried unique molecular identifiers. TCRdb reprocessed the PCR reads with MiXCR, giving one entry per CDR3 protein. The repertoire includes 450,000 to 700,000 distinct CDR3 sequences, roughly 40% of them detected once, and approximately 1.7% sits in the top ten. No antigens are known for them. Source material: blood. The receptors stem from a girl aged 5 to 17 with multiple sclerosis.

The rearrangement uses TRBV20-1 and TRBJ2-5; D is tentatively TRBD1 or TRBD2 (6 bases each). The CDR3 runs to 15 residues. V was shortened by 3 bases and J by 5 bases, with 19 bases between the two germline ends. CDR1 is DFQATT and CDR2 is SNEGSKA in the germline V gene (reference sequence). DNA of the CDR3: TGCAGTGCTAGGGATGGGGGCCACGCGGGGGAGACCCAGTACTTC. Protein: CSARDGGHAGETQYF.

This clonotype was seen only a few times. The chain is built from TRBV9 and TRBJ2-7; D is perhaps TRBD1 or TRBD2 (7 bases each). The V end lost 5 bases, the J end lost 2 bases, and 17 bases lay between the germline ends. Germline V CDR1 and CDR2: SGDLS, YYNGEE. This CDR3 has 15 amino acids. CDR3 sequence: CASSAGGGGTYEQYF. The CDR3 nucleotides read TGTGCCAGCAGTGCCGGGGGAGGGGGCACCTACGAGCAGTACTTC.

The gene calls are TRBV3-1 and TRBJ1-2; D possibly corresponds to TRBD1 (5 bases). Trimming took off 1 base at V and 8 bases at J, with 8 bases between the two ends. Germline CDR1 reads LGHDT; CDR2 reads YNNKEL (reference sequence). This CDR3 has 12 residues. The CDR3 reads CASSQAGVGYTF. The CDR3 DNA reads TGTGCCAGCAGCCAAGCGGGGGTGGGCTACACCTTC.